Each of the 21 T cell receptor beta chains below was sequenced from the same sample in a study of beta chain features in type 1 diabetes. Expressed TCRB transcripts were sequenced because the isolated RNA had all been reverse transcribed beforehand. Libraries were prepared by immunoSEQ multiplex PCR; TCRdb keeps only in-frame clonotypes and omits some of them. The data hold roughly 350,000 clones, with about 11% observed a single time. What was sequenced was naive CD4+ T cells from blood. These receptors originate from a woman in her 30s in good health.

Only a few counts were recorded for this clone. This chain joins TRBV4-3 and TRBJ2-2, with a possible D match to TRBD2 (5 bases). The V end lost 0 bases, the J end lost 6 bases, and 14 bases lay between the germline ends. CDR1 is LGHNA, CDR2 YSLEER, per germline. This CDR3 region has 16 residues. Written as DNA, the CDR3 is TGCGCCAGCAGCCAAGAACGGGCCCGGGGATCCGGGGAGCTGTTTTTT. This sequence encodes CASSQERARGSGELFF.

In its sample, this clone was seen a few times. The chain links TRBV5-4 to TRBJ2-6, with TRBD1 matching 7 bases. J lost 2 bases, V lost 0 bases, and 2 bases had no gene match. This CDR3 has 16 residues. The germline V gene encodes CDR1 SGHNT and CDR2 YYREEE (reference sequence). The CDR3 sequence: CASSLGDRAGANVLTF. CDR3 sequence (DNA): TGTGCCAGCAGCTTGGGAGACAGGGCTGGGGCCAACGTCCTGACTTTC. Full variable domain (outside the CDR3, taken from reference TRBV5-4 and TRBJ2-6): ETGVTQSPTHLIKTRGQQVTLRCSSQSGHNTVSWYQQALGQGPQFIFQYYREEENGRGNFPPRFSGLQFPNYSSELNVNALELDDSALYLCASSLGDRAGANVLTFGAGSRLTVL.

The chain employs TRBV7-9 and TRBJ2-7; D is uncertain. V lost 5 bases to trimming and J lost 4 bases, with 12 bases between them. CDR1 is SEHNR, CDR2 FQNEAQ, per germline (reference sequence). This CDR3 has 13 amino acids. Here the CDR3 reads CASSRSGWYEQYF. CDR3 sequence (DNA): TGTGCCAGCAGCAGGAGTGGGTGGTACGAGCAGTACTTC.

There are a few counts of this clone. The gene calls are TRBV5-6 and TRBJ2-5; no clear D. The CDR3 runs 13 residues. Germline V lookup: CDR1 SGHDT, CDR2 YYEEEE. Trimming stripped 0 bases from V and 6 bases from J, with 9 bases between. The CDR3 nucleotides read TGTGCCAGCAGCTTGGGGAGTACCAAGACCCAGTACTTC. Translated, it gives CASSLGSTKTQYF.

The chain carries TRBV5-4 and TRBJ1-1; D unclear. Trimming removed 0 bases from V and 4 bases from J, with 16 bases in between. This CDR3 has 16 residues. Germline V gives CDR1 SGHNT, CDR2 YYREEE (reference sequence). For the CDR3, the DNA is TGTGCCAGCAGCTTGGCCGATCGTTCCCCGGGCACTGAAGCTTTCTTT. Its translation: CASSLADRSPGTEAFF.

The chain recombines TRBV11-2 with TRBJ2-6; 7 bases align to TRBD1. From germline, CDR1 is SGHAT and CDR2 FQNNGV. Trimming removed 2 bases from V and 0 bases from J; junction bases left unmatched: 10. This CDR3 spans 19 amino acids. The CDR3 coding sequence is TGTGCCAGCAGCTTATTCCCCAGGGGGAAAATCTCTGGGGCCAACGTCCTGACTTTC. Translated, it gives CASSLFPRGKISGANVLTF. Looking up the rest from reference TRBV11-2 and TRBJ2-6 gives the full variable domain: EAGVAQSPRYKIIEKRQSVAFWCNPISGHATLYWYQQILGQGPKLLIQFQNNGVVDDSQLPKDRFSAERLKGVDSTLKIQPAKLEDSAVYLCASSLFPRGKISGANVLTFGAGSRLTVL.

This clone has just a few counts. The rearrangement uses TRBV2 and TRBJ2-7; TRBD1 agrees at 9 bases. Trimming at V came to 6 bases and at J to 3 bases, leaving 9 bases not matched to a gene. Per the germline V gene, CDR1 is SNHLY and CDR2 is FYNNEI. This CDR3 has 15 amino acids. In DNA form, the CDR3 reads TGTGCCAGCAGCTCACAGGGGACAGGGTTCTACGAGCAGTACTTC. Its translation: CASSSQGTGFYEQYF.

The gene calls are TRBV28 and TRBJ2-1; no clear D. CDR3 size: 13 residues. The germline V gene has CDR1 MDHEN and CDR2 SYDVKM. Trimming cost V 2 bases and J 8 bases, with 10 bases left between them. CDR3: CASSLPHTDEQFF. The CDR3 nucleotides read TGTGCCAGCAGTTTACCCCATACTGATGAGCAGTTCTTC.

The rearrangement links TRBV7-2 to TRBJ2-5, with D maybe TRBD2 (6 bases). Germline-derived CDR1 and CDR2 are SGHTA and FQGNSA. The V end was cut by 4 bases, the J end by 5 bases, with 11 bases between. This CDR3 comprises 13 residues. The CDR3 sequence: CASSSLTRETQYF. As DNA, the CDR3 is TGTGCCAGCAGCTCCTTGACTAGGGAGACCCAGTACTTC.

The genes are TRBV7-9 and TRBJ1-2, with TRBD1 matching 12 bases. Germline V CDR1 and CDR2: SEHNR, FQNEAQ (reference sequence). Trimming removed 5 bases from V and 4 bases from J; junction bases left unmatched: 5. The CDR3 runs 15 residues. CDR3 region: CASSPGTGGAYGYTF. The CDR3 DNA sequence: TGTGCCAGCAGCCCCGGGACAGGGGGCGCCTATGGCTACACCTTC.

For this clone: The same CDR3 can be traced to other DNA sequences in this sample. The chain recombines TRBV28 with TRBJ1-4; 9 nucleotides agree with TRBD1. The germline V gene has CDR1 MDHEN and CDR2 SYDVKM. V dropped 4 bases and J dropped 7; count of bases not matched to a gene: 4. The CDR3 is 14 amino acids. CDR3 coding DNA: TGTGCCAGCAGTTCGGGACAGGGAGGTGAAAAACTGTTTTTT. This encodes CASSSGQGGEKLFF.

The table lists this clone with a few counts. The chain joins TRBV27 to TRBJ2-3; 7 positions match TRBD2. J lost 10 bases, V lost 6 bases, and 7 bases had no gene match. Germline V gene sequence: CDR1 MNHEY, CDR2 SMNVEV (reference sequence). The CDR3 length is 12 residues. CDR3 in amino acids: CASRNAGDSQYF. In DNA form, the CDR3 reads TGTGCCAGCAGAAACGCGGGGGACTCGCAGTATTTT.

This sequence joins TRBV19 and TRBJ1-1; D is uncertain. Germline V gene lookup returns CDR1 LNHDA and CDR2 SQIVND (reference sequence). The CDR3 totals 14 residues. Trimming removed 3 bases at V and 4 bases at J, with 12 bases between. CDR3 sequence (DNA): TGTGCCAGTAGTATTGTTCGAACGGGCACTGAAGCTTTCTTT. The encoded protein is CASSIVRTGTEAFF.

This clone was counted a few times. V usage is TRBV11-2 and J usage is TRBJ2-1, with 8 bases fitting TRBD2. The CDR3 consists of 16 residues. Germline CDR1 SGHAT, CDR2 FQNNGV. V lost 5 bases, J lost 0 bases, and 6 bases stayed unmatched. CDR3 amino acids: CASSGQREPSYNEQFF. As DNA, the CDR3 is TGTGCCAGCAGCGGCCAGCGGGAGCCCTCCTACAATGAGCAGTTCTTC.

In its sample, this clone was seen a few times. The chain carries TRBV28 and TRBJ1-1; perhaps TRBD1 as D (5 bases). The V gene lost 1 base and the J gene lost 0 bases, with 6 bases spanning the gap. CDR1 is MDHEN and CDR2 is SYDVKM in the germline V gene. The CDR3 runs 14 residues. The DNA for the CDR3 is TGTGCCAGCAGTTTATCCAGGGTGAACACTGAAGCTTTCTTT. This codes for CASSLSRVNTEAFF.

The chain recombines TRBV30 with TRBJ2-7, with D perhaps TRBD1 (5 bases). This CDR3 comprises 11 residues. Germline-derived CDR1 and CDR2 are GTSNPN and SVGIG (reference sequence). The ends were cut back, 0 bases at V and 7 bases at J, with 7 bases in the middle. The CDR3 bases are TGTGCCTGGAGTGTAAACAGGGAGCAGTACTTC. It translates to CAWSVNREQYF. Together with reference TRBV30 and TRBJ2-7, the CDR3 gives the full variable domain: SQTIHQWPATLVQPVGSPLSLECTVEGTSNPNLYWYRQAAGRGLQLLFYSVGIGQISSEVPQNLSASRPQDRQFILSSKKLLLSDSGFYLCAWSVNREQYFGPGTRLTVT.

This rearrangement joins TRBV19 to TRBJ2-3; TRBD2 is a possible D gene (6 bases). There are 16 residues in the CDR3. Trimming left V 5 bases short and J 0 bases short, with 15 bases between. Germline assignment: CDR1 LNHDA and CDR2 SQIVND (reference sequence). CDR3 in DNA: TGTGCCAGTAGTCCACCGGGACTGACTAGCACAGATACGCAGTATTTT. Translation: CASSPPGLTSTDTQYF.

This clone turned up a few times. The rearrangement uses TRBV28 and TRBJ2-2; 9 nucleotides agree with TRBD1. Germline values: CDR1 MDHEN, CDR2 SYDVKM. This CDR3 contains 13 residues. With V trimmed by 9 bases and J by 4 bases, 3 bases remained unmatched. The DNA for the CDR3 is TGTGCCAGTTCGACAGGGGGCACCGGGGAGCTGTTTTTT. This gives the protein CASSTGGTGELFF.

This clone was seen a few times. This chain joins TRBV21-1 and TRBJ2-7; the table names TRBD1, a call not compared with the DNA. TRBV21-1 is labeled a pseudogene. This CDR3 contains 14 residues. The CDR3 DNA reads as TGTGCCAGCAGCAACGCGCAGGCTACCTACGAGCAGTACTTC. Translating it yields CASSNAQATYEQYF.

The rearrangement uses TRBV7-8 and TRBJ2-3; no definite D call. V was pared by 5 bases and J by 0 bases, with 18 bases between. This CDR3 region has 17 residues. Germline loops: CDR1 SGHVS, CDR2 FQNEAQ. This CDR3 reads CASSLERLRVSTDTQYF. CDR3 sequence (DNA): TGTGCCAGCAGCCTAGAGCGATTACGGGTTAGCACAGATACGCAGTATTTT. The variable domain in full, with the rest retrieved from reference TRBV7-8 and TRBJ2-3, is GAGVSQSPRYKVAKRGQDVALRCDPISGHVSLFWYQQALGQGPEFLTYFQNEAQLDKSGLPSDRFFAERPEGSVSTLKIQRTQQEDSAVYLCASSLERLRVSTDTQYFGPGTRLTVL.

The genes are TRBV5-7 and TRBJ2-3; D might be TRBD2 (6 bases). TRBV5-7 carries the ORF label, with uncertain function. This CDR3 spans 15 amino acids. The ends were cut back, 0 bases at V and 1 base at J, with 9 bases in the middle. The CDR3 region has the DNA TGTGCCAGCAGCTTGGCGCGGGACTGCACAGATACGCAGTATTTT. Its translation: CASSLARDCTDTQYF.